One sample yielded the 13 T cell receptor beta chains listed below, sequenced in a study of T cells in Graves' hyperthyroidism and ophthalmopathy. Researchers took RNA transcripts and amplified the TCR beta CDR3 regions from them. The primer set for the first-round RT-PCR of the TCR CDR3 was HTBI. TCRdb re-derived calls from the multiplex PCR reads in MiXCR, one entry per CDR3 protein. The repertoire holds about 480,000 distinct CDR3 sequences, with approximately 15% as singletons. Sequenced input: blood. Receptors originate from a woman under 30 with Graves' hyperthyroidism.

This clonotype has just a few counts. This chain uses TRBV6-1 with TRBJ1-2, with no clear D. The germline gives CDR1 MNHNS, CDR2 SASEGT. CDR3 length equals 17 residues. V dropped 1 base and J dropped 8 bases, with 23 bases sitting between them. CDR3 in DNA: TGTGCCAGCAGTGAAGAGGTCTCGATCGGGCCGCGTGGAGGCTACACCTTC. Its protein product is CASSEEVSIGPRGGYTF.

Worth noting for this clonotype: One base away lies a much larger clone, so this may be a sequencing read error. Here the CDR3 DNA reads TGTGCCAGCAGCGTAGGAGTCCTGGGAACTGGAAACACCATATGTTTT. Its translation is CASSVGVLGTGNTICF. The chain links TRBV9 to TRBJ1-3, with D unclear. Germline V lookup: CDR1 SGDLS, CDR2 YYNGEE. The CDR3 is 16 residues long.

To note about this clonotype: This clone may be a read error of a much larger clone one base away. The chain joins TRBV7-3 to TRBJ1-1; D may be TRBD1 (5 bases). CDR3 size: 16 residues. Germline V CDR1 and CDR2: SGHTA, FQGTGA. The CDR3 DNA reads TGTGCCAGCACCCATTGGGGGTACGGGGCCAACACTGGAGCTTTCTTT. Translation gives CASTHWGYGANTGAFF.

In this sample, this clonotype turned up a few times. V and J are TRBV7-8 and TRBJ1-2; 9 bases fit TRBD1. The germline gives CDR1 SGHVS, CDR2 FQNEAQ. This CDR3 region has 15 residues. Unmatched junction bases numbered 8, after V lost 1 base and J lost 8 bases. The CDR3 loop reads CASSLEYRGRGGYTF. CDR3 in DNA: TGTGCCAGCAGCTTAGAATACAGGGGGCGAGGGGGCTACACCTTC.

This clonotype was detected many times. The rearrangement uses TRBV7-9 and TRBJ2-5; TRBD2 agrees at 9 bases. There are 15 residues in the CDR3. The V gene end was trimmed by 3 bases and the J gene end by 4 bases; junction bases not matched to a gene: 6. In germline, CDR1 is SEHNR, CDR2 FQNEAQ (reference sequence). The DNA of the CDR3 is TGTGCCAGCAGCTTTGTCAAACTAGCGGGAGAGACCCAGTACTTC. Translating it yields CASSFVKLAGETQYF.

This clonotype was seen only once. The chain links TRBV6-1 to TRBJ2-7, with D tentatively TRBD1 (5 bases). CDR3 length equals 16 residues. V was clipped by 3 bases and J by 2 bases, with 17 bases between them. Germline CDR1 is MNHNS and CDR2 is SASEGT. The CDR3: CASSDSLGQGTYEQYF. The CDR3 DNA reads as TGTGCCAGCAGTGATAGTCTGGGGCAGGGTACCTACGAGCAGTACTTC.

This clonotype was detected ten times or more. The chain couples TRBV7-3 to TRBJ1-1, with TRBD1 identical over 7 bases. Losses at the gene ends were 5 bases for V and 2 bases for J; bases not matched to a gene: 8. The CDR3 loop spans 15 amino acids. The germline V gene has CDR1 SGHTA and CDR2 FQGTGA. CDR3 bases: TGTGCCAGCAGCCCCTCCGGGACAGACAACACTGAAGCTTTCTTT. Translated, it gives CASSPSGTDNTEAFF.

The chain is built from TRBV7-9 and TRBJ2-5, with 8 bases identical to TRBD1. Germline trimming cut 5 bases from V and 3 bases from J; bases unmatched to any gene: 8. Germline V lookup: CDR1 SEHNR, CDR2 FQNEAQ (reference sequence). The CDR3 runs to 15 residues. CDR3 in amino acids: CASSAPRTGKETQYF. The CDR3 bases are TGTGCCAGCAGCGCCCCAAGGACAGGGAAAGAGACCCAGTACTTC. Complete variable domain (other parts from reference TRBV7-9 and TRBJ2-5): DTGVSQNPRHKITKRGQNVTFRCDPISEHNRLYWYRQTLGQGPEFLTYFQNEAQLEKSRLLSDRFSAERPKGSFSTLEIQRTEQGDSAMYLCASSAPRTGKETQYFGPGTRLLVL.

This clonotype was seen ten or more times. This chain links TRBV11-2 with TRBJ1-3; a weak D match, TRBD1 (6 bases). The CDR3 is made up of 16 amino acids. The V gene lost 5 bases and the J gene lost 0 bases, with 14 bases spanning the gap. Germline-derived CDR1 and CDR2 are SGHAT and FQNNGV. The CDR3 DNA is TGTGCCAGCAGCGTCGACTTGACAGGCTCTGGAAACACCATATATTTT. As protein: CASSVDLTGSGNTIYF.

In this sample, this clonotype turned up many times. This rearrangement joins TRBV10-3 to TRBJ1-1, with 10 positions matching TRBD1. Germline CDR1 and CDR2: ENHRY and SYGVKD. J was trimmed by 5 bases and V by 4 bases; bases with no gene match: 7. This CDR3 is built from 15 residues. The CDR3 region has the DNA TGTGCCATCAGTGCTTCCGGGGACAGGGGAACTGAAGCTTTCTTT. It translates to CAISASGDRGTEAFF.

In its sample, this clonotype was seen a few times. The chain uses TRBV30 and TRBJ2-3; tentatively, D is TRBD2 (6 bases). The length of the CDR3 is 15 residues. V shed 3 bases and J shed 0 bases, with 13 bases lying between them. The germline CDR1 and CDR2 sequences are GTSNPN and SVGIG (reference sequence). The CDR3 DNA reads TGTGCCTGGAGGAAGGGGAGCGGGAGCACAGATACGCAGTATTTT. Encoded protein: CAWRKGSGSTDTQYF.

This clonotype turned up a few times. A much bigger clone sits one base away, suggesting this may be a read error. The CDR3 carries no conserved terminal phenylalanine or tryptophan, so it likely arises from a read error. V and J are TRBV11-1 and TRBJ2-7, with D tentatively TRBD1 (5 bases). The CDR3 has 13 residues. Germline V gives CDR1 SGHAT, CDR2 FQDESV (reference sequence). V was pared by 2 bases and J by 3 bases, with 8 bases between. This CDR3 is CASSLQGNYEQYL. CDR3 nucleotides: TGTGCCAGCAGCTTACAGGGAAACTACGAGCAGTACCTC.

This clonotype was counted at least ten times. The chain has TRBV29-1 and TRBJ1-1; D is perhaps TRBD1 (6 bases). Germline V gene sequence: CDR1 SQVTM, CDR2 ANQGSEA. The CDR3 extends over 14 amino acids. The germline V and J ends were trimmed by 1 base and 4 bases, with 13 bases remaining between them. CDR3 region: CSVEATGKATEAFF. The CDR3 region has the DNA TGCAGCGTTGAAGCTACAGGGAAGGCCACTGAAGCTTTCTTT.